Presented here are 7 T cell receptor beta chains from one specimen sequenced in a study of neurological immune-mediated disorders. TCRdb itself ran the 5' RACE reads through MiXCR, one entry per CDR3 protein. The sample consists of 60,000 to 75,000 distinct CDR3 sequences, less than 10% of them appearing once. The sample's time point: longitudinal time-point 2. Sequenced input: PBMCs. These receptors all stem from a man younger than 40 in good health.

Remarks on this clonotype: The limits of the CDR3 on the DNA are not certain, so only TCRdb's listed CDR3 is given. This chain connects TRBV9 to TRBJ2-7; the table's D call, TRBD2, has no DNA check behind it. Germline V gene lookup returns CDR1 SGDLS and CDR2 YYNGEE. The CDR3 has 24 amino acids, counting both end residues. CDR3 residues: CASSFYICSAITGTSGVSSYEQYF.

At least ten counts were recorded for this clonotype. This chain uses TRBV9 with TRBJ2-7; D is possibly TRBD1 (5 bases). The germline V and J ends were trimmed by 4 bases and 5 bases, with 19 bases remaining between them. This CDR3 region has 15 residues. Germline V gene data show CDR1 as SGDLS and CDR2 as YYNGEE. CDR3 DNA: TGTGCCAGCAGCCCCAGGCAGGGCTTCGTGGACGAGCAGTACTTC. Its translation: CASSPRQGFVDEQYF.

This clonotype was observed at least ten times. This chain joins TRBV28 and TRBJ1-4, with D maybe TRBD1 (5 bases). Trimming took 10 bases from V and 3 from J, leaving 15 bases between them. Looked up from germline, CDR1 is MDHEN and CDR2 is SYDVKM. This CDR3 comprises 14 residues. The CDR3 is CATEWGPSNEKLFF. Here the CDR3 DNA reads TGTGCCACCGAGTGGGGCCCATCTAATGAAAAACTGTTTTTT.

This clonotype has ten or more counts. The rearrangement links TRBV28 to TRBJ2-5, with 7 bases identical to TRBD2. Germline values: CDR1 MDHEN, CDR2 SYDVKM. The CDR3 covers 14 residues. Germline trimming cut 6 bases from V and 6 bases from J; bases unmatched to any gene: 10. CDR3: CASSVRGGLKTQYF. CDR3 DNA: TGTGCCAGCAGCGTAAGGGGAGGGTTGAAGACCCAGTACTTC. The full variable domain, rest sourced from reference TRBV28 and TRBJ2-5, is DVKVTQSSRYLVKRTGEKVFLECVQDMDHENMFWYRQDPGLGLRLIYFSYDVKMKEKGDIPEGYSVSREKKERFSLILESASTNQTSMYLCASSVRGGLKTQYFGPGTRLLVL.

This clonotype was recorded at least ten times. The gene calls are TRBV20-1 and TRBJ2-5, with 9 bases aligning to TRBD1. The V gene end was trimmed by 3 bases and the J gene end by 5 bases; junction bases not matched to a gene: 10. CDR1 and CDR2 (germline): DFQATT, SNEGSKA (reference sequence). CDR3 length: 15 residues. The CDR3 nucleotides are TGCAGTGCTAGCGACGGACAGGGGCGAGTGGAGACCCAGTACTTC. This gives the protein CSASDGQGRVETQYF.

This clonotype was seen at least ten times. The genes are TRBV4-2 and TRBJ1-3; D gene uncertain. This CDR3 has 15 residues. In germline, CDR1 is LGHNA, CDR2 YNFKEQ. Trimming pared 1 base from V and 0 bases from J, leaving 7 bases between. CDR3 sequence reads: CASSQGHSSGNTIYF. CDR3 DNA sequence: TGTGCCAGCAGCCAAGGCCACAGCTCTGGAAACACCATATATTTT.

The chain's CDR3 is CASSLGIAGAQYF. The CDR3 DNA follows: TGTGCCAGCAGTTTAGGGATAGCGGGCGCCCAGTACTTC. This chain joins TRBV12-3 or TRBV12-4 and TRBJ2-5; the match to TRBD2 covers 7 bases. The CDR3 consists of 13 residues. With 1 base clipped from V and 9 bases from J, the junction kept 5 bases outside the gene matches.